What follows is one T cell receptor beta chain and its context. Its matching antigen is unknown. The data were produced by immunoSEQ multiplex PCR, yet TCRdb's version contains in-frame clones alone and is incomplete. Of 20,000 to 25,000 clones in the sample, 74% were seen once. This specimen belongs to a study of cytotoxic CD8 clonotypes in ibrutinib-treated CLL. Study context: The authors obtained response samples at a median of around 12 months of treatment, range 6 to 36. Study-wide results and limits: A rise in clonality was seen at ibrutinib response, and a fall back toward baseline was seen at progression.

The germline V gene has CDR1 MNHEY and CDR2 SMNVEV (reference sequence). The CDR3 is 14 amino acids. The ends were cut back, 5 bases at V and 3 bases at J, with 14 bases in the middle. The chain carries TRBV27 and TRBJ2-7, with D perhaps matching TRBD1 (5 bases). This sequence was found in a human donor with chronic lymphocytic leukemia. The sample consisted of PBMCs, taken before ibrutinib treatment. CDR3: CASSQRAGFYEQYF. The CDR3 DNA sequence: TGTGCCAGCAGTCAGCGAGCAGGGTTCTACGAGCAGTACTTC.